This T cell receptor beta chain appears in the sequencing data of a study of blood T cell repertoires in COVID-19. The wider study: Donors in the United States, Italy and Spain gave samples during acute or convalescent COVID-19.

Generated by immunoSEQ multiplex PCR, the TCRdb table keeps only in-frame clones and is missing some. The sample has 200,000 to 250,000 clones, 83% seen once. The V segment lost 5 bases and the J segment 7 bases; nucleotides outside the gene matches: 5. The CDR3 spans 12 residues. Germline V gives CDR1 MDHEN, CDR2 SYDVKM. A Seattle source enrolled patients during active infection and followed them longitudinally. The specimen was peripheral blood. J is TRBJ2-7 and V is TRBV28, with 7 bases fitting TRBD2. This receptor was identified in a woman aged 25 to 39 with COVID-19, enrolled during active disease. The CDR3 region is CASSSGAREQYF. The CDR3 DNA sequence: TGTGCCAGCAGTAGCGGGGCGCGGGAGCAGTACTTC.